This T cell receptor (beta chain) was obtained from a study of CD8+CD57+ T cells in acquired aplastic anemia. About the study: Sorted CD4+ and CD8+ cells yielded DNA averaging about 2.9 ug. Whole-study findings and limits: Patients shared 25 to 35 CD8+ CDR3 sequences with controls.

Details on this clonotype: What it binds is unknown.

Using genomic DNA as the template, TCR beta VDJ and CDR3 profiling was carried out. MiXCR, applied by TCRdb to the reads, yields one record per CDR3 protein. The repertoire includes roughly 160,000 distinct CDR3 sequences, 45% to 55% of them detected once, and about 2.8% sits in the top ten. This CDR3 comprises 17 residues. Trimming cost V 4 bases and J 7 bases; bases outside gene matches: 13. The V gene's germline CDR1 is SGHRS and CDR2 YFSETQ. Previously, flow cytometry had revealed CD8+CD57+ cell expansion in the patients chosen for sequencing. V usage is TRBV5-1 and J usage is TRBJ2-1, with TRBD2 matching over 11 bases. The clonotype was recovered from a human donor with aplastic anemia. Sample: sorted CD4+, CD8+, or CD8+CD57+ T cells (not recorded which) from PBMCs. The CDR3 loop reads CASSLNSGTSGYNEQFF. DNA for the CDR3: TGCGCCAGCAGCCTTAACTCCGGGACTAGCGGCTATAATGAGCAGTTCTTC. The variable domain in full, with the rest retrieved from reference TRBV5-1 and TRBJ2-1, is KAGVTQTPRYLIKTRGQQVTLSCSPISGHRSVSWYQQTPGQGLQFLFEYFSETQRNKGNFPGRFSGRQFSNSRSEMNVSTLELGDSALYLCASSLNSGTSGYNEQFFGPGTRLTVL.